These T cell receptor beta chains were read from a single sample in a study of T cells after yellow fever vaccination. One entry per CDR3 protein, called by TCRdb with MiXCR from the 5' RACE reads. The sample lists 250,000 to 350,000 distinct CDR3 sequences; approximately 4% were seen once. Sequencing was performed on PBMCs, taken 15 days after the yellow fever booster vaccination. All receptors come from a man aged 18 to 29 who received the YFV17D yellow fever vaccine. The CDR3 runs from the conserved cysteine through the conserved F or W. A D gene is named only where the DNA matches it firmly. Only some rows state a clone size, as once, few, many or a class for expanded clones.

j_call d_call v_call clone_size cdr3_aa cdr3_nt
TRBJ1-2 NA TRBV7-9 many CASSFGQNGNYGYTF TGTGCCAGCAGCTTCGGACAGAATGGGAACTATGGCTACACCTTC
TRBJ1-5 TRBD1 TRBV4-3 many CASSQEKGAQPQHF TGCGCCAGCAGCCAAGAGAAGGGGGCTCAGCCCCAGCATTTT
TRBJ2-6 NA TRBV5-1 many CASSLGADSGANVLTF TGCGCCAGCAGCTTGGGAGCGGATTCTGGGGCCAACGTCCTGACTTTC
TRBJ1-2 NA TRBV5-1 many CASSSNTEAGPFF TGCGCCAGCAGCTCGAACACTGAGGCAGGGCCCTTCTTC
TRBJ2-3 NA TRBV7-2 few CASSLASRGRGTDTQYF TGTGCCAGCAGCTTAGCGTCTCGGGGCCGGGGCACAGATACGCAGTATTTT
TRBJ2-7 TRBD1 TRBV20-1 many CSARDRGQSSYEQYF TGCAGTGCTAGGGACAGGGGCCAGAGCTCCTACGAGCAGTACTTC
TRBJ2-1 TRBD2 TRBV12-3/TRBV12-4 many CASVVRLAGYNEQFF TGTGCCAGCGTGGTCCGACTAGCGGGTTACAATGAGCAGTTCTTC
TRBJ2-7 NA TRBV5-6 many CASSLSSRATRFYYEQYF TGTGCCAGCAGCTTGTCGTCTCGGGCGACCCGTTTTTACTACGAGCAGTACTTC
TRBJ2-5 NA TRBV5-5 many CASSLDGAQETQYF TGTGCCAGCAGCTTGGATGGGGCGCAAGAGACCCAGTACTTC
TRBJ1-2 NA TRBV7-9 NA CASPQGLDYGYTF TGTGCCAGCCCCCAGGGACTGGACTATGGCTACACCTTC
TRBJ1-1 NA TRBV6-5 many CASSAASAAEAFF TGTGCCAGCAGTGCCGCTTCGGCTGCTGAAGCTTTCTTT
TRBJ2-3 NA TRBV6-6 few CASRSMTFGADTQYF TGTGCCAGCAGGTCCATGACCTTTGGGGCAGATACGCAGTATTTT
TRBJ1-4 TRBD1 TRBV5-5 NA CASSPLPGQGREKLFF TGTGCCAGCAGTCCCCTTCCGGGACAGGGAAGGGAAAAACTGTTTTTT
TRBJ2-7 NA TRBV20-1 many CSARVATYEQYF TGCAGTGCTAGAGTGGCCACCTACGAGCAGTACTTC
TRBJ1-1 TRBD1 TRBV6-5 NA CASSYTGTGVTFF TGTGCCAGCAGTTACACGGGGACAGGGGTAACTTTCTTT
TRBJ1-1 TRBD1 TRBV20-1 many CSARLGTGGGNTEAFF TGCAGTGCTAGACTAGGGACAGGGGGGGGGAACACTGAAGCTTTCTTT
TRBJ2-3 NA TRBV7-3 many CASSLNALATDTQYF TGTGCCAGCAGCTTAAATGCGCTAGCCACAGATACGCAGTATTTT
TRBJ2-1 NA TRBV6-2/TRBV6-3 NA CASTPRGYNEQFF TGTGCCAGCACCCCCCGGGGTTACAATGAGCAGTTCTTC
TRBJ1-1 NA TRBV7-6 many CASSFPGPNEAFF TGTGCCAGCAGCTTCCCTGGACCGAATGAAGCTTTCTTT
TRBJ2-5 TRBD2 TRBV6-2/TRBV6-3 many CASSPGTKVKTQYF TGTGCCAGCAGTCCCGGGACTAAGGTGAAGACCCAGTACTTC
TRBJ2-2 NA TRBV6-6 many CASSPWPTGELFF TGTGCCAGCAGCCCGTGGCCCACCGGGGAGCTGTTTTTT
TRBJ2-2 NA TRBV10-3 few CAISAYNPGGELFF TGTGCCATCAGTGCATATAATCCGGGCGGGGAGCTGTTTTTT
TRBJ2-3 NA TRBV11-2 NA CASSLLVGRWGDKQYF TGTGCCAGCAGCTTATTGGTTGGTAGGTGGGGCGATAAGCAGTATTTT
TRBJ2-5 TRBD2 TRBV6-5 few CASRYSGGAMETQYF TGTGCCAGCAGATATAGCGGGGGGGCCATGGAGACCCAGTACTTC
TRBJ2-1 TRBD2 TRBV5-1 few CASSSGTIASSYNEQFF TGCGCCAGCAGCTCCGGGACTATCGCCAGCTCCTACAATGAGCAGTTCTTC
TRBJ2-3 NA TRBV6-2/TRBV6-3 many CASSNRGTSKDTQYF TGTGCCAGCAGTAACAGAGGGACTTCTAAAGATACGCAGTATTTT
TRBJ1-5 NA TRBV7-2 many CASSLAPSNQPQHF TGTGCCAGCAGCTTAGCCCCCAGCAATCAGCCCCAGCATTTT
TRBJ2-6 NA TRBV7-9 NA CAIMTAGKGSGANVLTF TGTGCCATCATGACGGCAGGTAAAGGCTCTGGGGCCAACGTCCTGACTTTC
TRBJ1-1 NA TRBV4-2 many CASSRQTGPEAFF TGTGCCAGCAGCCGACAGACGGGACCCGAAGCTTTCTTT
TRBJ1-1 NA TRBV19 few CGASPGFATEAFF TGTGGTGCCTCTCCAGGCTTCGCCACTGAAGCTTTCTTT
TRBJ1-3 NA TRBV5-1 many CASAPNPSGNTIYF TGCGCCAGCGCCCCCAATCCCTCTGGAAACACCATATATTTT
TRBJ1-2 TRBD1 TRBV4-1 many CASSQPGQGRYGYTF TGCGCCAGCAGCCAGCCGGGACAGGGGCGCTATGGCTACACCTTC
TRBJ2-6 NA TRBV20-1 few CSARASGTATGANVLTF TGCAGTGCTAGAGCTTCCGGGACCGCAACTGGGGCCAACGTCCTGACTTTC
TRBJ1-1 NA TRBV3-1 few CASSQVPGVNTEAFF TGTGCCAGCAGCCAAGTGCCGGGGGTGAACACTGAAGCTTTCTTT
TRBJ1-6 NA TRBV5-5 NA CASSLGRGSDSPLHF TGTGCCAGCAGCCTTGGCAGGGGTAGTGATTCACCCCTCCACTTT
TRBJ2-3 NA TRBV20-1 many CSANNVGADTQYF TGCAGTGCTAACAACGTGGGGGCAGATACGCAGTATTTT
TRBJ2-3 NA TRBV24-1 few CATSDRAGASDTQYF TGTGCCACCAGTGATCGGGCAGGGGCTTCAGATACGCAGTATTTT
TRBJ2-7 NA TRBV4-2 many CASSHGADLSYEQYF TGTGCCAGCAGCCATGGGGCCGACCTCTCCTACGAGCAGTACTTC
TRBJ1-5 NA TRBV12-3/TRBV12-4 many CASSQTTDQPQHF TGTGCCAGCAGTCAAACGACAGATCAGCCCCAGCATTTT
TRBJ1-5 NA TRBV5-8 many CASSLGGAGQPQHF TGTGCCAGCAGCTTGGGAGGGGCGGGACAGCCCCAGCATTTT
TRBJ1-2 NA TRBV4-1 few CASSQFKGIDGYTF TGCGCCAGCAGCCAATTTAAGGGGATAGATGGCTACACCTTC
TRBJ2-3 TRBD2 TRBV5-1 few CASSLAASGENTDTQYF TGCGCCAGCAGCTTGGCCGCCAGCGGGGAGAACACAGATACGCAGTATTTT
TRBJ2-2 TRBD2 TRBV7-2 many CASSLALAGNTGELFF TGTGCCAGCAGCTTAGCCCTAGCGGGGAACACCGGGGAGCTGTTTTTT
TRBJ1-1 TRBD1 TRBV12-3/TRBV12-4 many CASSRNRGDTEAFF TGTGCCAGCAGTCGTAACAGGGGAGACACTGAAGCTTTCTTT
TRBJ2-5 TRBD1 TRBV28 NA CASSLLGTATQETQYF TGTGCCAGCAGTTTACTTGGGACAGCTACCCAAGAGACCCAGTACTTC
TRBJ1-4 TRBD1 TRBV5-1 many CASSPDRGVEKLFF TGCGCCAGCAGCCCGGACAGGGGAGTCGAAAAACTGTTTTTT
TRBJ2-3 NA TRBV5-1 few CASSWPQIPDTQYF TGCGCCAGCAGCTGGCCTCAAATCCCAGATACGCAGTATTTT
TRBJ2-5 TRBD2 TRBV15 NA CATSRDGGVQETQYF TGTGCCACCAGCAGAGACGGGGGGGTCCAAGAGACCCAGTACTTC
TRBJ2-1 NA TRBV24-1 few CATSDLDGYSYNEQFF TGTGCCACCAGTGATTTGGACGGATACTCCTACAATGAGCAGTTCTTC
TRBJ2-5 TRBD1 TRBV15 many CATSSGTGGSQETQYF TGTGCCACCAGCAGCGGGACAGGGGGCAGCCAAGAGACCCAGTACTTC
TRBJ1-1 NA TRBV16 few CASSVQGPDLNTEAFF TGTGCCAGCAGCGTTCAGGGTCCAGACCTCAACACTGAAGCTTTCTTT
TRBJ1-2 NA TRBV12-3/TRBV12-4 few CASSSGLIEGGYTF TGTGCCAGCAGTTCGGGACTTATAGAGGGTGGCTACACCTTC